Each of the 25 T cell receptor beta chains below was sequenced from the same sample in a study of blood T cell repertoires in COVID-19. The table came from immunoSEQ multiplex PCR; TCRdb's copy has only in-frame clones and leaves some out. The table includes roughly 340,000 clones, around 87% detected once. The sequenced sample was PBMCs or T cells enriched from blood (not recorded which). The receptors shown here come from a man aged 40-49 years in a cohort exposed to, infected with or recovered from COVID-19 (not recorded which).

V is TRBV9 and J is TRBJ2-7, with D perhaps matching TRBD2 (6 bases). Germline-derived CDR1 and CDR2 are SGDLS and YYNGEE. The CDR3 is 16 amino acids. V was trimmed by 0 bases and J by 0 bases, leaving 13 bases between them. This chain's CDR3 is CASSVAGVADSYEQYF. The CDR3 DNA follows: TGTGCCAGCAGCGTAGCTGGAGTAGCGGACTCCTACGAGCAGTACTTC. Drawing the rest from reference TRBV9 and TRBJ2-7, the complete variable domain is DSGVTQTPKHLITATGQRVTLRCSPRSGDLSVYWYQQSLDQGLQFLIQYYNGEERAKGNILERFSAQQFPDLHSELNLSSLELGDSALYFCASSVAGVADSYEQYFGPGTRLTVT.

Remarks on this clone: This sample also contains other DNA sequences that code for the same CDR3. The rearrangement uses TRBV6-1 and TRBJ1-1; weak D call: TRBD1 (5 bases). The CDR3 length is 15 residues. The germline CDR1 and CDR2 sequences are MNHNS and SASEGT. V gave up 1 base and J gave up 1 base, with 10 bases separating them. CDR3 nucleotide sequence: TGTGCCAGCAGTGAAGTAGGAACAGGGAACACTGAAGCTTTCTTT. It specifies CASSEVGTGNTEAFF.

This clone was observed a few times. The V and J genes are TRBV25-1 and TRBJ2-7; TRBD1 matches at 7 bases. This CDR3 has 12 amino acids. J was trimmed by 5 bases and V by 7 bases; bases with no gene match: 5. CDR1 MGHDK and CDR2 SYGVNS come from the germline V gene. DNA of the CDR3: TGTGCCAGCACCCAGACAGGGAACGAGCAGTACTTC. Its translation: CASTQTGNEQYF.

This chain joins TRBV5-1 and TRBJ2-1; D might be TRBD1 (5 bases). Germline V gives CDR1 SGHRS, CDR2 YFSETQ. V was clipped by 0 bases and J by 7 bases, with 11 bases between them. The CDR3 totals 14 residues. The CDR3, as DNA: TGCGCCAGCAGCTTGGGGCAGGGAACAAATGAGCAGTTCTTC. It yields the protein CASSLGQGTNEQFF.

This chain links TRBV15 with TRBJ2-7; D is perhaps TRBD2 (6 bases). CDR1 and CDR2 (germline): LNHNV, YYDKDF (reference sequence). The V gene lost 6 bases and the J gene lost 2 bases, with 17 bases spanning the gap. The CDR3 consists of 15 residues. This CDR3 is CATSARDFQTYEQYF. CDR3 DNA sequence: TGTGCCACCAGTGCCCGGGACTTCCAGACCTACGAGCAGTACTTC.

The chain links TRBV7-3 to TRBJ2-2; no clear D. Between the trimmed V and J ends, which lost 5 bases and 3 bases, there was a span of 16 bases. CDR1 SGHTA and CDR2 FQGTGA come from the germline V gene. This CDR3 spans 16 amino acids. The CDR3 loop is CASSTYHGSDTGELFF. CDR3 DNA sequence: TGTGCCAGCAGCACCTACCACGGAAGCGACACCGGGGAGCTGTTTTTT.

This clone was picked up one time. This sequence joins TRBV9 and TRBJ2-3, with 12 positions matching TRBD2. The length of the CDR3 is 17 residues. Per the germline V gene, CDR1 is SGDLS and CDR2 is YYNGEE. With V trimmed by 3 bases and J by 0 bases, 5 bases remained unmatched. CDR3 residues: CASSGTSGTTSTDTQYF. The CDR3 bases are TGTGCCAGCAGCGGGACTAGCGGGACTACTAGCACAGATACGCAGTATTTT.

This clone was seen a single time. The chain has TRBV7-2 and TRBJ2-1; 8 bases match TRBD2. The CDR3 spans 16 residues. From germline, CDR1 is SGHTA and CDR2 FQGNSA. V lost 4 bases, J lost 5 bases, and 10 bases stayed unmatched. Here the CDR3 DNA reads TGTGCCAGCAGCTCTTCAAGCGGGAGCGGGGACAATGAGCAGTTCTTC. This sequence encodes CASSSSSGSGDNEQFF. Filled out from reference TRBV7-2 and TRBJ2-1, the complete variable domain reads GAGVSQSPSNKVTEKGKDVELRCDPISGHTALYWYRQSLGQGLEFLIYFQGNSAPDKSGLPSDRFSAERTGGSVSTLTIQRTQQEDSAVYLCASSSSSGSGDNEQFFGPGTRLTVL.

This chain uses TRBV29-1 with TRBJ2-7; 9 bases are a match to TRBD1. Germline V gene sequence: CDR1 SQVTM, CDR2 ANQGSEA. Unmatched junction bases numbered 10, after V lost 3 bases and J lost 1 base. There are 16 residues in the CDR3. The CDR3 nucleotides read TGCAGCGTTGAGGGGACCGGACAGGGGTCGTCCTACGAGCAGTACTTC. Protein: CSVEGTGQGSSYEQYF.

The rearrangement joins TRBV9 to TRBJ2-7; 7 bases align to TRBD2. The ends lost 0 bases at V and 2 bases at J; junction bases unmatched: 5. The germline V gene has CDR1 SGDLS and CDR2 YYNGEE. CDR3 length: 15 residues. CDR3 loop: CASSVAVGLPYEQYF. As DNA, the CDR3 is TGTGCCAGCAGCGTAGCCGTGGGACTACCCTACGAGCAGTACTTC.

The table lists this clone with a count of one. The rearrangement joins TRBV7-9 to TRBJ1-6; possibly TRBD1 for D (5 bases). The CDR3 extends over 17 amino acids. Germline V gene sequence: CDR1 SEHNR, CDR2 FQNEAQ (reference sequence). Trimming left V 5 bases short and J 0 bases short, with 14 bases between. CDR3 in DNA: TGTGCCAGCAGCGCTCGGGGGGTTAGCTCCTATAATTCACCCCTCCACTTT. Encoded protein: CASSARGVSSYNSPLHF. The whole variable domain, filled in from reference TRBV7-9 and TRBJ1-6, reads DTGVSQNPRHKITKRGQNVTFRCDPISEHNRLYWYRQTLGQGPEFLTYFQNEAQLEKSRLLSDRFSAERPKGSFSTLEIQRTEQGDSAMYLCASSARGVSSYNSPLHFGNGTRLTVT.

V usage is TRBV11-2 and J usage is TRBJ1-3; D is possibly TRBD1 (5 bases). Deletions cut 2 bases from V and 0 bases from J, with 11 bases between. The germline V gene has CDR1 SGHAT and CDR2 FQNNGV. This CDR3 is built from 16 residues. CDR3 amino acids: CASSLWGQSSGNTIYF. For the CDR3, the DNA is TGTGCCAGCAGCTTATGGGGCCAGAGCTCTGGAAACACCATATATTTT.

This rearrangement joins TRBV4-2 to TRBJ2-7; 8 bases are a match to TRBD2. V trimming: 1 base; J trimming: 0 bases; junction bases outside the gene matches: 8. Germline V gene sequence: CDR1 LGHNA, CDR2 YNFKEQ. CDR3 size: 17 residues. CDR3 coding DNA: TGTGCCAGCAGCCAAGTGGTGGGGAGCGGGAGCTCCTACGAGCAGTACTTC. Its protein product is CASSQVVGSGSSYEQYF.

The rearrangement joins TRBV5-4 to TRBJ1-1; the D is unclear. V was shortened by 2 bases and J by 1 base, with 9 bases between the two germline ends. Germline loops: CDR1 SGHNT, CDR2 YYREEE (reference sequence). The length of the CDR3 is 14 residues. The CDR3 sequence: CASSLLTRNTEAFF. For the CDR3, the DNA is TGTGCCAGCAGCTTACTAACTCGGAACACTGAAGCTTTCTTT. Filled out from reference TRBV5-4 and TRBJ1-1, the complete variable domain reads ETGVTQSPTHLIKTRGQQVTLRCSSQSGHNTVSWYQQALGQGPQFIFQYYREEENGRGNFPPRFSGLQFPNYSSELNVNALELDDSALYLCASSLLTRNTEAFFGQGTRLTVV.

This chain joins TRBV19 and TRBJ2-5, with a tentative D call TRBD1 (6 bases). This CDR3 is 15 amino acids long. Germline lookup yields CDR1 LNHDA and CDR2 SQIVND (reference sequence). Trimming shortened V by 2 bases and J by 5 bases, and 15 bases separated the two germline ends. In nucleotides, the CDR3 is TGTGCCAGTAGTATATCAAACAGGGCCGAGGAGACCCAGTACTTC. This translates into CASSISNRAEETQYF.

V is TRBV18 and J is TRBJ1-1; tentatively, D is TRBD1 (5 bases). The CDR3 totals 13 residues. Germline loops: CDR1 KGHSH, CDR2 LQKENI. V lost 9 bases, J lost 1 base, and 12 bases lay in between. In DNA form, the CDR3 reads TGTGCCAGTCAACCCGGACAGAACACTGAAGCTTTCTTT. This gives the protein CASQPGQNTEAFF.

Details on this clone: The sample contains more than one DNA sequence encoding this CDR3. The rearrangement uses TRBV28 and TRBJ1-5; D is possibly TRBD1 (6 bases). CDR1 MDHEN and CDR2 SYDVKM come from the germline V gene. Trimming shortened V by 5 bases and J by 4 bases, and 12 bases separated the two germline ends. This CDR3 is built from 14 residues. The CDR3 DNA sequence: TGTGCCAGCAGTCCTGGACAGTTTAATCAGCCCCAGCATTTT. This encodes CASSPGQFNQPQHF.

This clone came up a few times. The chain couples TRBV11-2 to TRBJ2-1; D gene uncertain. From germline, CDR1 is SGHAT and CDR2 FQNNGV. The CDR3 spans 16 residues. Trimming removed 2 bases at V and 0 bases at J, with 11 bases between. In DNA form, the CDR3 reads TGTGCCAGCAGCTTAAGAGCGTCAAGCTCCTACAATGAGCAGTTCTTC. Its translation is CASSLRASSSYNEQFF.

V usage is TRBV19 and J usage is TRBJ1-5; 7 bases fit TRBD1. Germline CDR1 and CDR2: LNHDA and SQIVND (reference sequence). This CDR3 has 16 residues. The V gene end was trimmed by 5 bases and the J gene end by 7 bases; junction bases not matched to a gene: 14. As DNA, the CDR3 is TGTGCCAGTAGTCCGCTCGACAGGGCCAAGGGCCAGCCCCAGCATTTT. Protein: CASSPLDRAKGQPQHF. The variable domain in full, completed from reference TRBV19 and TRBJ1-5, reads DGGITQSPKYLFRKEGQNVTLSCEQNLNHDAMYWYRQDPGQGLRLIYYSQIVNDFQKGDIAEGYSVSREKKESFPLTVTSAQKNPTAFYLCASSPLDRAKGQPQHFGDGTRLSIL.

V usage is TRBV24-1 and J usage is TRBJ2-1, with TRBD2 as a possible D gene (7 bases). The germline V gene has CDR1 KGHDR and CDR2 SFDVKD. The CDR3 runs 15 residues. Deletions cut 7 bases from V and 0 bases from J, with 12 bases between. CDR3 nucleotide sequence: TGTGCCACCAGAGGGGGGGGTGGCTCCTACAATGAGCAGTTCTTC. Translating it yields CATRGGGGSYNEQFF.

The rearrangement links TRBV4-2 to TRBJ1-6; the D gene is possibly TRBD1 (5 bases). The germline gives CDR1 LGHNA, CDR2 YNFKEQ. The germline V and J ends were trimmed by 1 base and 9 bases, with 13 bases remaining between them. The CDR3 consists of 15 residues. The CDR3 nucleotides read TGTGCCAGCAGCCAAGCTCAGGGACTTGGTTCACCCCTCCACTTT. Protein product: CASSQAQGLGSPLHF.

This clone was seen just once. The chain combines TRBV4-1 with TRBJ1-1; 8 positions agree with TRBD1. Germline values: CDR1 MGHRA, CDR2 YSYEKL. CDR3 size: 16 residues. V dropped 1 base and J dropped 4; count of bases not matched to a gene: 8. The CDR3 sequence is CASSQVLDRGLTEAFF. The CDR3 nucleotides read TGCGCCAGCAGCCAAGTTCTCGACAGGGGTCTCACTGAAGCTTTCTTT.

The chain combines TRBV5-1 with TRBJ2-2, with 12 bases aligning to TRBD2. The CDR3 loop spans 15 amino acids. CDR1 and CDR2 from the germline V gene are SGHRS and YFSETQ. V was pared by 3 bases and J by 5 bases, with 2 bases of the junction left unmatched. The CDR3 coding sequence is TGCGCCAGCAGCTACGGACTAGCGGGGACCGGGGAGCTGTTTTTT. Protein: CASSYGLAGTGELFF.

This clone was found a few times. The genes are TRBV6-5 and TRBJ1-4; possibly TRBD1 for D (6 bases). CDR3 length: 15 amino acids. V was shortened by 7 bases and J by 0 bases, with 12 bases between the two germline ends. Germline CDR1 reads MNHEY; CDR2 reads SVGAGI. The CDR3 DNA follows: TGTGCCAGCATGGCGACAGGCTCAACTAATGAAAAACTGTTTTTT. As protein: CASMATGSTNEKLFF.

This chain connects TRBV5-1 to TRBJ2-5; 7 nucleotides align to TRBD2. The ends lost 0 bases at V and 5 bases at J; junction bases unmatched: 4. CDR1 is SGHRS and CDR2 is YFSETQ in the germline V gene. CDR3 length equals 14 residues. The CDR3 DNA follows: TGCGCCAGCAGCTTGGCGGGAGGTTCCGAGACCCAGTACTTC. Protein: CASSLAGGSETQYF.